These 22 T cell receptor beta chains share one sample of origin, sequenced in a study of T-cell memory formation after mild COVID-19 (dated by TCRdb to the early 2020s). Library preparation employed 5' RACE. Sequencing was performed on an Illumina NovaSeq 6000. The public sequencing data were trimmed at Q25 with fastp and processed into clonotypes with MiXCR by TCRdb, which kept only in-frame beta chains. For every CDR3 protein sequence, its rows merge into one entry that carries the most common genes and DNA. Recorded for this sample are approximately 60,000 distinct CDR3 sequences; around a tenth of them occurred a single time. Jointly, the top ten make up around 1.2% of the sample. Sequencing was carried out using PBMCs or a T cell subset sorted from them (not recorded which). These receptors all stem from a man younger than 35 who had mild COVID-19 (a few samples of this study predate the infection). The sample titles of this study are shuffled in the database, so cell type and time point are left out; the donor was told from shared clones.

This clonotype is termed medium-sized (0.01 to 0.1%). The CDR3 DNA follows: TGCGCCAGCAGCCGGGGCGAGAACGAGCAGTACTTC. It translates to CASSRGENEQYF. J is TRBJ2-7 and V is TRBV5-1; D assignment may be TRBD1 or TRBD2 (5 bases each). Germline V lookup: CDR1 SGHRS, CDR2 YFSETQ. The CDR3 is made up of 12 amino acids. V was trimmed by 4 bases and J by 5 bases, leaving 10 bases between them.

This clonotype came up many times. V gene TRBV5-5 combines with J gene TRBJ2-1; D may match TRBD1 or TRBD2 (5 bases each). The CDR3 runs to 14 residues. With 3 bases removed from V and 5 bases from J, the gap between germline ends came to 12 bases. CDR1 is SGHKS, CDR2 YYEKEE, per germline (reference sequence). This chain's CDR3 is CASSWVSGHNEQFF. The CDR3 DNA is TGTGCCAGCAGCTGGGTCTCGGGACACAATGAGCAGTTCTTC.

The chain carries TRBV7-8 and TRBJ2-1, with 8 positions matching TRBD2. V lost 1 base, J lost 9 bases, and 17 bases stayed unmatched. Germline CDR1 SGHVS, CDR2 FQNEAQ. The CDR3 has 18 amino acids. CDR3 DNA: TGTGCCAGCAGCTTAGTCCCGGGGGGGGCGGGTGCCGTGGGTGAGCAGTTCTTC. Its translation is CASSLVPGGAGAVGEQFF.

This clonotype was picked up a small number of times. The chain links TRBV12-3 or TRBV12-4 to TRBJ2-5; TRBD1 might be the D (6 bases). V lost 6 bases and J 3 bases, leaving 23 bases between the germline ends. The CDR3 spans 17 residues. The CDR3 spells CASSLLGARDGKETQYF. The DNA for the CDR3 is TGTGCCAGCAGCCTACTGGGGGCCCGGGACGGCAAAGAGACCCAGTACTTC.

This chain connects TRBV27 to TRBJ1-5, with D hard to call. CDR1 and CDR2 from the germline V gene are MNHEY and SMNVEV (reference sequence). V was trimmed by 2 bases and J by 6 bases, leaving 8 bases between them. The CDR3 consists of 13 residues. CDR3 amino acids: CASSLTARQPQHF. The CDR3 DNA reads as TGTGCCAGCAGTTTAACAGCTCGTCAGCCCCAGCATTTT.

V and J are TRBV15 and TRBJ2-5; 7 bases align to TRBD1. The trim removed 5 bases at V and 5 bases at J, leaving 11 bases unmatched. This CDR3 has 15 residues. From germline, CDR1 is LNHNV and CDR2 YYDKDF (reference sequence). CDR3 in DNA: TGTGCCACCAGCCCCGGGACAGATTTTCTCGAGACCCAGTACTTC. Residues: CATSPGTDFLETQYF.

This clonotype showed up just a few times. The chain links TRBV5-1 to TRBJ1-1; D remains unclear. Looked up from germline, CDR1 is SGHRS and CDR2 is YFSETQ. V lost 0 bases and J 6 bases, leaving 6 bases between the germline ends. This CDR3 is built from 12 residues. The CDR3 bases are TGCGCCAGCAGCTTGGAAGGCCCTGAAGCTTTCTTT. Protein product: CASSLEGPEAFF.

This clonotype has ten or more counts. V and J are TRBV4-2 and TRBJ2-5, with a weak D call TRBD2 (5 bases). V was trimmed by 1 base and J by 1 base, leaving 13 bases between them. The CDR3 is 16 residues long. Germline lookup yields CDR1 LGHNA and CDR2 YNFKEQ. CDR3 in amino acids: CASSQGGSDSQETQYF. The CDR3, as DNA: TGTGCCAGCAGCCAAGGCGGATCGGACTCCCAAGAGACCCAGTACTTC.

This clonotype was counted only a few times. The V and J genes are TRBV7-2 and TRBJ2-1, with 9 bases aligning to TRBD2. Trimming cost V 1 base and J 5 bases; bases outside gene matches: 15. The germline gives CDR1 SGHTA, CDR2 FQGNSA. This CDR3 has 19 amino acids. CDR3 protein: CASSLGWPWGTSRNNEQFF. The CDR3 bases are TGTGCCAGCAGCTTAGGGTGGCCGTGGGGGACTAGCCGGAACAATGAGCAGTTCTTC.

This clonotype has ten or more counts. The rearrangement uses TRBV12-3 or TRBV12-4 and TRBJ2-3; TRBD2 might be the D (5 bases). This CDR3 is 15 amino acids long. Trimming pared 4 bases from V and 0 bases from J, leaving 11 bases between. Here the CDR3 DNA reads TGTGCCAGCAGTTCTAGCCAGTCTAGCACAGATACGCAGTATTTT. Protein: CASSSSQSSTDTQYF.

This clonotype was observed a handful of times. The rearrangement uses TRBV6-1 and TRBJ2-6; D ambiguous. V was shortened by 6 bases and J by 1 base, with 4 bases between the two germline ends. The CDR3 spans 13 residues. Germline lookup yields CDR1 MNHNS and CDR2 SASEGT. The CDR3 coding sequence is TGTGCCAGCAGGGATTCTGGGGCCAACGTCCTGACTTTC. Translated, it gives CASRDSGANVLTF.

The J gene is TRBJ1-6, the V gene TRBV20-1; D gene uncertain. V was shortened by 3 bases and J by 5 bases, with 11 bases between the two germline ends. The CDR3 covers 14 residues. CDR1 is DFQATT, CDR2 SNEGSKA, per germline (reference sequence). The CDR3: CSARTSGHNSPLHF. CDR3 nucleotides: TGCAGTGCTAGGACCTCCGGGCATAATTCACCCCTCCACTTT.

The chain recombines TRBV5-1 with TRBJ2-5; a possible D gene is TRBD2 (6 bases). Germline V gene sequence: CDR1 SGHRS, CDR2 YFSETQ. V shed 4 bases and J shed 2 bases, with 18 bases lying between them. This CDR3 is built from 16 residues. CDR3 DNA sequence: TGCGCCAGCAGCGGGGGGAATACAGGACTGCAAGAGACCCAGTACTTC. This encodes CASSGGNTGLQETQYF.

A few counts support this clonotype. The V and J genes are TRBV18 and TRBJ1-5; tentatively, D is TRBD1 (6 bases). Trimming took 3 bases from V and 4 from J, leaving 7 bases between them. CDR3 length equals 13 residues. From germline, CDR1 is KGHSH and CDR2 LQKENI. CDR3 in amino acids: CASSPDRNQPQHF. DNA for the CDR3: TGTGCCAGCTCACCGGACAGAAATCAGCCCCAGCATTTT.

Only a few counts were recorded for this clonotype. The chain has TRBV2 and TRBJ2-3; weak D call: TRBD1 (5 bases). Per the germline V gene, CDR1 is SNHLY and CDR2 is FYNNEI. This CDR3 has 13 amino acids. V was cut by 7 bases and J by 1 base, with 9 bases left in between. CDR3: CASNPTGTDTQYF. The CDR3 DNA follows: TGTGCCAGCAACCCGACAGGCACAGATACGCAGTATTTT.

The chain links TRBV28 to TRBJ1-1; 9 bases fit TRBD1. The CDR3 extends over 12 amino acids. CDR1 is MDHEN, CDR2 SYDVKM, per germline. The V gene end was trimmed by 5 bases and the J gene end by 12 bases; junction bases not matched to a gene: 7. CDR3 sequence: CASSHRDRETFF. For the CDR3, the DNA is TGTGCCAGCAGTCACCGGGACAGGGAAACTTTCTTT.

This clonotype was observed a few times. The CDR3 coding sequence is TGTGCCAGCACCCGAATGGGGGCCAACGTCCTGACTTTC. Protein: CASTRMGANVLTF. The chain links TRBV3-1 to TRBJ2-6; D gene uncertain. This CDR3 has 13 residues. V lost 7 bases to trimming and J lost 4 bases, with 8 bases between them. Germline V gives CDR1 LGHDT, CDR2 YNNKEL (reference sequence).

This clonotype occurred a few times. This sequence joins TRBV5-1 and TRBJ2-2, with 9 positions matching TRBD2. CDR3 length equals 16 residues. V trimming: 4 bases; J trimming: 2 bases; junction bases outside the gene matches: 6. Germline CDR1 reads SGHRS; CDR2 reads YFSETQ. The CDR3 here is CASSGSGGSNTGELFF. The CDR3 DNA reads TGCGCCAGCAGCGGGAGCGGGGGGTCTAACACCGGGGAGCTGTTTTTT.

There are a few counts of this clonotype. This chain links TRBV4-3 with TRBJ1-1; D call uncertain. The V gene's germline CDR1 is LGHNA and CDR2 YSLEER. This CDR3 has 14 amino acids. V shed 4 bases and J shed 7 bases, with 16 bases lying between them. The CDR3 protein is CASSLFGVSGEAFF. The CDR3 nucleotides are TGCGCCAGCAGCCTTTTTGGGGTCTCCGGTGAAGCTTTCTTT.

This clonotype was observed many times. This chain joins TRBV12-3 or TRBV12-4 and TRBJ2-1, with D possibly being TRBD1 (7 bases). The ends were cut back, 6 bases at V and 6 bases at J, with 12 bases in the middle. The CDR3 is 13 amino acids. The CDR3 DNA sequence: TGTGCCAGCAGCAGACAGGGAGGCAATGAGCAGTTCTTC. Protein product: CASSRQGGNEQFF.

This sequence joins TRBV4-2 and TRBJ1-4; TRBD1 is a possible D gene (5 bases). Looked up from germline, CDR1 is LGHNA and CDR2 is YNFKEQ. V lost 4 bases to trimming and J lost 12 bases, with 12 bases between them. The CDR3 is 12 residues long. The DNA for the CDR3 is TGTGCCAGCAGCCTTGAGGGGCCCGAACTGTTTTTT. Residues: CASSLEGPELFF.

This clonotype was seen more than once but under ten times. The CDR3 DNA is TGTGCCAGCAGCTTAGCGGGAGGTCGGAACTACAATGAGCAGTTCTTC. Translating gives CASSLAGGRNYNEQFF. The chain is built from TRBV7-9 and TRBJ2-1; weak D call: TRBD2 (6 bases). V lost 0 bases and J lost 3, with 12 bases in between. Germline loops: CDR1 SEHNR, CDR2 FQNEAQ (reference sequence). This CDR3 is 16 amino acids long.